One sample yielded the 20 T cell receptor beta chains listed below, sequenced in a study of CD8+CD57+ T cells in acquired aplastic anemia (dated by TCRdb to the late 2010s). TCRdb names Illumina HiSeq 2000 as the instrument used. TCR beta VDJ combination and CDR3 sequence profiling used genomic DNA as the template. Clones were called with MiXCR by TCRdb after fastp trimmed the public reads at Q25, and only in-frame beta chains were retained. Rows with a matching CDR3 protein are joined into one entry that keeps the most common DNA and genes. The sample yields approximately 250,000 distinct CDR3 sequences; approximately 80% were counted once. Approximately 42% of the sample belongs to the ten largest clones. Flow cytometry had shown CD8+CD57+ cell expansion in the patients selected for sequencing. The sequenced sample consisted of sorted CD4+, CD8+, or CD8+CD57+ T cells (not recorded which) from PBMCs. The source of these receptors is a human donor with aplastic anemia.

The chain combines TRBV5-6 with TRBJ2-7, with D possibly TRBD2 on 5 matching bases. The germline gives CDR1 SGHDT, CDR2 YYEEEE. V was pared by 0 bases and J by 7 bases, with 8 bases between. This CDR3 is 12 amino acids long. The CDR3 DNA is TGTGCCAGCAGCTTGGAGAGGGAGGAGCAGTACGTC. It encodes CASSLEREEQYV.

The chain carries TRBV7-6 and TRBJ2-3; D not resolved. The CDR3 loop spans 14 amino acids. Germline-derived CDR1 and CDR2 are SGHVS and FNYEAQ. Between the trimmed V and J ends, which lost 5 bases and 3 bases, there was a span of 12 bases. The CDR3, as DNA: TGTGCCAGCAGCACCGGCCAGGCTACAGATACGCAGTATTTT. Residues: CASSTGQATDTQYF.

The chain couples TRBV24-1 to TRBJ2-7, with unresolved D. Between the trimmed V and J ends, which lost 2 bases and 2 bases, there was a span of 12 bases. The CDR3 contains 15 residues. Germline CDR1 and CDR2: KGHDR and SFDVKD. In DNA, the CDR3 is TGTGCCACCAGTGATTCAGCCCTAGGTCCCTACGAGCAGTACTTC. This encodes CATSDSALGPYEQYF.

This clonotype was detected a few times. This CDR3 is CAISESDEQFF. The DNA of the CDR3 is TGTGCCATCAGTGAGTCCGATGAGCAGTTCTTC. The rearrangement joins TRBV10-3 to TRBJ2-1; D is uncertain. CDR1 is ENHRY and CDR2 is SYGVKD in the germline V gene. V was trimmed by 0 bases and J by 8 bases, leaving 2 bases between them. The CDR3 extends over 11 amino acids.

The chain combines TRBV9 with TRBJ1-6, with D possibly TRBD1 on 5 matching bases. Germline V gives CDR1 SGDLS, CDR2 YYNGEE. V lost 4 bases and J 13 bases, leaving 24 bases between the germline ends. The CDR3 has 16 residues. The CDR3 sequence: CASSLGTARNQPPLHF. The CDR3 region has the DNA TGTGCCAGCAGCTTGGGGACCGCCCGAAATCAGCCCCCCCTCCACTTT.

This chain connects TRBV7-2 to TRBJ2-7; D remains ambiguous. V dropped 1 base and J dropped 2 bases, with 3 bases sitting between them. The length of the CDR3 is 12 residues. CDR1 is SGHTA and CDR2 is FQGNSA in the germline V gene. CDR3 in amino acids: CASSLDTYEQYF. DNA of the CDR3: TGTGCCAGCAGCTTAGACACCTACGAGCAGTACTTC. Full variable domain (outside the CDR3, taken from reference TRBV7-2 and TRBJ2-7): GAGVSQSPSNKVTEKGKDVELRCDPISGHTALYWYRQSLGQGLEFLIYFQGNSAPDKSGLPSDRFSAERTGGSVSTLTIQRTQQEDSAVYLCASSLDTYEQYFGPGTRLTVT.

The chain is built from TRBV7-9 and TRBJ2-7; D perhaps matches TRBD2 (6 bases). V gave up 5 bases and J gave up 9 bases, with 20 bases separating them. From germline, CDR1 is SEHNR and CDR2 FQNEAQ (reference sequence). The CDR3 totals 14 residues. The CDR3: CASSGERANSGQYF. In DNA form, the CDR3 reads TGTGCCAGCAGCGGAGAGCGAGCAAATAGCGGGCAGTACTTC.

The rearrangement links TRBV9 to TRBJ2-1; no clear D gene. The V end lost 4 bases, the J end lost 8 bases, and 22 bases lay between the germline ends. Germline CDR1 and CDR2: SGDLS and YYNGEE. This CDR3 has 16 amino acids. CDR3 in DNA: TGTGCCAGCAGCCAGCGCCGCGGAAACGGTCAGGATGAGCAGTTCTTC. This translates into CASSQRRGNGQDEQFF.

V usage is TRBV11-1 and J usage is TRBJ1-6, with unresolved D. The germline CDR1 and CDR2 sequences are SGHAT and FQDESV (reference sequence). Deletions cut 1 base from V and 8 bases from J, with 9 bases between. The CDR3 contains 14 residues. The CDR3 spells CASSLGAGYSPLHF. CDR3 bases: TGTGCCAGCAGCTTAGGAGCGGGGTATTCACCCCTCCACTTT.

As regards this clonotype: At one end the junction does not follow the germline gene, possibly because of a read error. The chain is built from TRBV7-2 and TRBJ1-2; D is perhaps TRBD1 (5 bases). Per germline, CDR1 SGHTA and CDR2 FQGNSA. There are 16 residues in the CDR3. CDR3 in amino acids: CASGLERDEVVYGYTF. The CDR3 nucleotides read TGTGCCAGCGGCTTGGAGAGGGACGAGGTCGTATATGGCTACACCTTC.

As concerns this clonotype: One end of the junction varies from germline; a read error may be responsible. The CDR3 DNA is TGTGCCAGCAGCGTAGGGTCAGATACGCAGCATTTTGAGCAGTCCTTC. This translates into CASSVGSDTQHFEQSF. V and J are TRBV9 and TRBJ2-1; no clear D gene. The germline V gene encodes CDR1 SGDLS and CDR2 YYNGEE. The CDR3 totals 16 residues.

The chain carries TRBV12-3 or TRBV12-4 and TRBJ1-2; no clear D gene. This CDR3 spans 14 amino acids. Trimming removed 4 bases from V and 0 bases from J, with 9 bases in between. CDR3 in DNA: TGTGCCAGCAGTTCATACACAGCTAACTATGGCTACACCTTC. Its translation is CASSSYTANYGYTF.

This clonotype was recorded once. This rearrangement joins TRBV5-1 to TRBJ2-1, with unresolved D. V was pared by 0 bases and J by 9 bases, with 13 bases between. The CDR3 has 14 residues. Per germline, CDR1 SGHRS and CDR2 YFSETQ. The CDR3 loop is CASSLAPTNTEQFF. CDR3 coding DNA: TGCGCCAGCAGCTTGGCACCGACCAACACTGAGCAGTTCTTC.

To note about this clonotype: Lacking the conserved final phenylalanine or tryptophan, this CDR3 likely reflects a read error. No DNA is shown, since the ends of the CDR3 on it are uncertain; the CDR3 is the one TCRdb lists. The CDR3 is CATSVVRAIGNQPLDS. The V gene is TRBV15, the J gene TRBJ1-5; TRBD1 was called by the table and not checked on the DNA. Inclusive of both ends, the CDR3 amounts to 16 amino acids. Germline assignment: CDR1 LNHNV and CDR2 YYDKDF (reference sequence).

This clonotype has just one count. CDR3 nucleotides: TGTGCCAGCAGCTGGACAGGGGCCACAGATACGCAGTATTTT. This translates into CASSWTGATDTQYF. The chain links TRBV7-9 to TRBJ2-3; 9 nucleotides match TRBD1. V shed 4 bases and J 2 bases; nucleotides not matched to a gene: 1. Per the germline V gene, CDR1 is SEHNR and CDR2 is FQNEAQ (reference sequence). The CDR3 loop spans 14 amino acids.

The chain uses TRBV7-8 and TRBJ2-6; maybe TRBD2 (6 bases). From germline, CDR1 is SGHVS and CDR2 FQNEAQ. The CDR3 sequence is 17 residues long. V was cut by 1 base and J by 8 bases, with 18 bases left in between. CDR3 sequence (DNA): TGTGCCAGCAGCTTAGGGGGAGGTCCCTATACGCCCAACGTCCTGACTTTC. Its protein product is CASSLGGGPYTPNVLTF. Complete variable domain (other parts from reference TRBV7-8 and TRBJ2-6): GAGVSQSPRYKVAKRGQDVALRCDPISGHVSLFWYQQALGQGPEFLTYFQNEAQLDKSGLPSDRFFAERPEGSVSTLKIQRTQQEDSAVYLCASSLGGGPYTPNVLTFGAGSRLTVL.

The chain couples TRBV24-1 to TRBJ2-1, with 13 bases matching TRBD2. CDR3 length: 17 amino acids. Unmatched junction bases numbered 11, after V lost 4 bases and J lost 9 bases. CDR1 is KGHDR and CDR2 is SFDVKD in the germline V gene. The CDR3: CATSDLLGTSGDIEQFF. CDR3 DNA sequence: TGTGCCACCAGTGACCTCCTAGGGACTAGCGGGGACATTGAGCAGTTCTTC.

This clonotype was observed a handful of times. V usage is TRBV11-3 and J usage is TRBJ2-7; D is unresolved. Between the trimmed V and J ends, which lost 1 base and 1 base, there was a span of 8 bases. CDR3 size: 14 residues. The V gene's germline CDR1 is SGHNT and CDR2 YENEEA. CDR3 sequence (DNA): TGTGCCAGCAGCTTAGCGGGTTGTTCCTACGAGCAGTACTTC. As protein: CASSLAGCSYEQYF.

This clonotype came up a few times. One end of the junction varies from germline; a read error may be responsible. The chain couples TRBV7-9 to TRBJ2-3; D gene uncertain. There are 14 residues in the CDR3. CDR1 is SEHNR, CDR2 FQNEAQ, per germline (reference sequence). CDR3 DNA: TGTGCCAGCAGCTTAGCGGTGGGTGCCGATACGGAGTATTTT. Translation: CASSLAVGADTEYF.

In the case of this clonotype: The junction differs from germline at one of its ends, possibly a read error. The chain couples TRBV2 to TRBJ1-2; D is unclear. Germline V CDR1 and CDR2: SNHLY, FYNNEI. The CDR3 spans 13 residues. The CDR3 DNA sequence: TGCGCCAGCAGCGAAGGCGGTGCACGTGGCTACACCTTC. Translating it yields CASSEGGARGYTF.